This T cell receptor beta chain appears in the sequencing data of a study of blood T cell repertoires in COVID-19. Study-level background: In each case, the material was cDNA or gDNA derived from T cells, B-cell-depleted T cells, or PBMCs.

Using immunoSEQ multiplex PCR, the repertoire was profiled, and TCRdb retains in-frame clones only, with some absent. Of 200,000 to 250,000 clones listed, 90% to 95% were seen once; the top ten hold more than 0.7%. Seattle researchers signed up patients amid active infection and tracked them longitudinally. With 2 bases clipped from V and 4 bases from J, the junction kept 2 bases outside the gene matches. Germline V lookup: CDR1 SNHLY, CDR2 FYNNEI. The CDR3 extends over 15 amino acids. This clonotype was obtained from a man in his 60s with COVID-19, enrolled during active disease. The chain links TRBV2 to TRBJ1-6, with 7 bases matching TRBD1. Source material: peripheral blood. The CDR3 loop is CASSEWDSYNSPLHF. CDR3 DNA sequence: TGTGCCAGCAGTGAATGGGACAGTTATAATTCACCCCTCCACTTT.